The rows below give T cell receptor beta chains drawn from one sample of a study of OX40 agonist ivuxolimab in advanced cancers. TCRdb's table, derived via immunoSEQ multiplex PCR, lists solely in-frame clones and lacks some. The data contain about 81,000 clones, 85% to 95% of them singletons. The sample consisted of CD4+ or CD8+ T cells sorted from blood, taken in a trial of the OX40 agonist ivuxolimab. The receptors come from an adult with an advanced solid tumor such as melanoma, head and neck, liver or kidney cancer. CDR3s include the opening cysteine and the closing phenylalanine or tryptophan. Fields, in order: D gene, CDR3 length, clone size, J gene, V gene, CDR3 DNA, CDR3 protein. D genes are given only for firm matches. Clone size is not always given. Where it is, it says once, few, many or a class for expanded clones.

NA,14,NA,TRBJ2-1,TRBV27,TGTGCCAGCAGTTTCCAGGGGCCTTACAATGAGCAGTTCTTC,CASSFQGPYNEQFF
TRBD2,17,NA,TRBJ2-3,TRBV29-1,TGCAGCGTTGTCATAACTCGGGGGGGGCGACGCACAGATACGCAGTATTTT,CSVVITRGGRRTDTQYF
TRBD2,15,NA,TRBJ2-7,TRBV19,TGTGCCAGTAGTACTCTAGCGGGGGGCCTGTACGAGCAGTACTTC,CASSTLAGGLYEQYF
NA,12,NA,TRBJ2-1,TRBV11-3,TGTGCCAGCAGCCCCGGGACTCCCGAGCAGTTCTTC,CASSPGTPEQFF
NA,13,NA,TRBJ1-1,TRBV28,TGTGCCAGCAGTTTGCCGGGTGGGACTGAAGCTTTCTTT,CASSLPGGTEAFF
TRBD1,16,NA,TRBJ2-5,TRBV19,TGTGCCAGTAGTGCACCCACAGGGGGCTGGGAAGAGACCCAGTACTTC,CASSAPTGGWEETQYF
NA,14,NA,TRBJ1-1,TRBV6-6,TGTGCCAGCAGTACACCAGGGGCGGACACTGAAGCTTTCTTT,CASSTPGADTEAFF
NA,16,NA,TRBJ2-7,TRBV10-1,TGCGCCAGCAGTGAGTCGAGGGAACAGGGAGACTACGAGCAGTACTTC,CASSESREQGDYEQYF
NA,14,NA,TRBJ2-5,TRBV28,TGTGCCAGCAGTTTAGGGCCGATCCAAGAGACCCAGTACTTC,CASSLGPIQETQYF
NA,14,once,TRBJ2-3,TRBV27,TGTGCCAGCAGTCCCCGGACTGGCACAGATACGCAGTATTTT,CASSPRTGTDTQYF
NA,20,NA,TRBJ1-3,TRBV10-3,TGTGCCATCAGTGAAATGGGGCAGGGTAGGAGCCGACCTCTTGGAAACACCATATATTTT,CAISEMGQGRSRPLGNTIYF
NA,14,NA,TRBJ2-7,TRBV6-1,TGTGCCAGCAGTGAAGCCTCGGGGGCGTACGAGCAGTACTTC,CASSEASGAYEQYF
TRBD2,14,NA,TRBJ2-7,TRBV29-1,TGCAGCGTTGGTATGCCTAGCGGGAGCGGGGAGCAGTACTTC,CSVGMPSGSGEQYF
NA,16,NA,TRBJ2-1,TRBV6-1,TGTGCCAGCAGTGAAGCGGGGGAGTGGGGTCACAATGAGCAGTTCTTC,CASSEAGEWGHNEQFF
NA,10,NA,TRBJ2-7,TRBV29-1,TGCAGCGCTGTATCCTACGAGCAGTACTTC,CSAVSYEQYF
TRBD2,16,NA,TRBJ2-3,TRBV5-6,TGTGCCAGCAGCTTGGCTTATGGCGGGAGGGCCTCAGCGCAGTATTTT,CASSLAYGGRASAQYF
NA,13,NA,TRBJ1-4,TRBV11-2,TGTGCCAGCAGTCGCCCCTGGGGGGAAAAACTGTTTTTT,CASSRPWGEKLFF
TRBD2,16,NA,TRBJ2-5,TRBV18,TGTGCCAGCTCACTAGGGACTAGTCTCGTAAGAGAGACCCAGTACTTC,CASSLGTSLVRETQYF
NA,15,NA,TRBJ2-7,TRBV27,TGTGCCAGCAGTTTATCCGGGACCGGCACCTACGAGCAGTACTTC,CASSLSGTGTYEQYF
NA,15,once,TRBJ2-3,TRBV9,TGTGCCAGCAGCGCTAGGGATTTGAGCACAGATACGCAGTATTTT,CASSARDLSTDTQYF
NA,14,once,TRBJ2-7,TRBV4-3,TGCGCCAGCAGCCAAGAGCGACAGTTCTACGAGCAGTACTTC,CASSQERQFYEQYF
NA,16,once,TRBJ1-6,TRBV7-3,TGTGCCAGCAGCACAAGTCCCGGGGATTCTAATTCACCCCTCCACTTT,CASSTSPGDSNSPLHF
NA,12,many,TRBJ1-5,TRBV19,TGTGCCAGTGAGATGGGCAATCAGCCCCAGCATTTT,CASEMGNQPQHF
NA,13,NA,TRBJ2-3,TRBV28,TGTGCCACCCTTACAGGTAGCACAGATACGCAGTATTTT,CATLTGSTDTQYF
NA,15,NA,TRBJ2-7,TRBV9,TGTGCCAGCAGCGTAGAAAGGACTTACTCCTACGAGCAGTACTTC,CASSVERTYSYEQYF
NA,14,NA,TRBJ2-7,TRBV14,TGTGCCAGCAGCCAAGAACAGATATTGGACGAGCAGTACTTC,CASSQEQILDEQYF
NA,14,NA,TRBJ2-4,TRBV5-4,TGTGCCAGCAGCTTGGGGGAGGCCAAAAACATTCAGTACTTC,CASSLGEAKNIQYF
TRBD2,19,NA,TRBJ2-1,TRBV7-9,TGTGCCAGCAGCTTCGGTGGATGGGGACTAGCGGGAGGCTACAATGAGCAGTTCTTC,CASSFGGWGLAGGYNEQFF
NA,15,NA,TRBJ2-1,TRBV7-9,TGTGCCAGCAGCCCCATGGGGGGGCCTTCGGATGAGCAGTTCTTC,CASSPMGGPSDEQFF
TRBD1,15,NA,TRBJ2-7,TRBV25-1,TGTGCCAGCAGTCGTCGACAGGGGGAGATGTACGAGCAGTACTTC,CASSRRQGEMYEQYF
NA,17,NA,TRBJ2-1,TRBV14,TGTGCCAGCAGCCAAGAGAGGCGGGGGCACATTTACAATGAGCAGTTCTTC,CASSQERRGHIYNEQFF
TRBD1,15,once,TRBJ1-2,TRBV28,TGTGCCAGCAAAACTCCCGGGTCAGGGGGATATGGCTACACCTTC,CASKTPGSGGYGYTF
NA,14,NA,TRBJ2-7,TRBV7-8,TGTGCCAGCAGCCAAGTAGAGAGGCCCTACGAGCAGTACTTC,CASSQVERPYEQYF
NA,18,NA,TRBJ2-2,TRBV18,TGTGCCAGCTCACCACTACCCCCGTGGACCCAAAGTGCCGGGGAGCTGTTTTTT,CASSPLPPWTQSAGELFF
TRBD1,19,NA,TRBJ1-5,TRBV4-3,TGCGCCAGCAGCCAAGATCACCCCGCCACAGGGGGACCTAATCAGCCCCAGCATTTT,CASSQDHPATGGPNQPQHF
NA,11,NA,TRBJ2-1,TRBV29-1,TGCAGCGGAGGGGGGAACAATGAGCAGTTCTTC,CSGGGNNEQFF
TRBD2,19,NA,TRBJ2-1,TRBV2,TGTGCCAGCCAAGCGGGGCCCAGCAGGGTGACTAGCGGGAGAGGTGAGCAGTTCTTC,CASQAGPSRVTSGRGEQFF
NA,14,NA,TRBJ2-2,TRBV7-6,TGTGCCAGCGAGAGCGAAGTGAACACCGGGGAGCTGTTTTTT,CASESEVNTGELFF
TRBD1,15,NA,TRBJ2-7,TRBV4-3,TGCGCCAGCAGCCAAGAGGGACAGGAGGGCTACGAGCAGTACTTC,CASSQEGQEGYEQYF
NA,17,NA,TRBJ1-1,TRBV23-1,TGCGCCAGCAGTCAATCGAGAAGGCCGGCAGAGAACACTGAAGCTTTCTTT,CASSQSRRPAENTEAFF
NA,13,NA,TRBJ1-1,TRBV5-4,TGTGCCAGCAGCCCCAGGGGAAACACTGAAGCTTTCTTT,CASSPRGNTEAFF
TRBD1,15,NA,TRBJ2-5,TRBV5-6,TGTGCCAGCAGCCCTGGGACAGGGTCTCAAGAGACCCAGTACTTC,CASSPGTGSQETQYF
NA,15,NA,TRBJ2-7,TRBV6-5,TGTGCCAGCAGTTACTCCGGACCGAACTCCTACGAGCAGTACTTC,CASSYSGPNSYEQYF
NA,14,NA,TRBJ2-5,TRBV27,TGTGCCAGCAGTTTAGCGGGATTCCAAGAGACCCAGTACTTC,CASSLAGFQETQYF
NA,14,NA,TRBJ1-2,TRBV27,TGTGCCAGCAGTTTGGACGGGTATTACTATGGCTACACCTTC,CASSLDGYYYGYTF
NA,15,NA,TRBJ1-5,TRBV4-3,TGCGCCAGCAGCCAAGATGTTGGGTTTGGTCAGCCCCAGCATTTT,CASSQDVGFGQPQHF
NA,18,NA,TRBJ1-6,TRBV4-3,TGCGCCAGCAGCCAAGATCCCGGGACACCGAAAGAGAATTCACCCCTCCACTTT,CASSQDPGTPKENSPLHF
TRBD1,14,NA,TRBJ2-7,TRBV7-6,TGTGCCAGCAGCTTGGGTCAGGGGGCAAGCGAGCAGTACTTC,CASSLGQGASEQYF
NA,15,NA,TRBJ2-1,TRBV19,TGTGCCAGTAGTGAGACTGGTGGCTCCTACAATGAGCAGTTCTTC,CASSETGGSYNEQFF
NA,15,once,TRBJ2-7,TRBV6-1,TGTGCCACGAACATCAGGGAAGATATGCCCTACGAGCAGTACTTC,CATNIREDMPYEQYF
TRBD1,14,once,TRBJ2-7,TRBV6-6,TGTGCCAGCGATACCGGGACAGTCTCCTACGAGCAGTACTTC,CASDTGTVSYEQYF